This TCR beta chain originates from a study of T cells in Graves' hyperthyroidism and ophthalmopathy. This clonotype was detected a few times. Its antigen remains unknown. From RNA transcripts, TCR beta CDR3 regions were amplified. TCR CDR3 regions were first amplified by RT-PCR with HTBI primers. TCRdb reprocessed the multiplex PCR reads with MiXCR, giving one entry per CDR3 protein. The data show around 450,000 distinct CDR3 sequences, with approximately 14% seen just once and approximately 14% held by the top ten. Study findings and constraints: In blood, most of the thyroid clonotypes expanded above 0.001 were also present. Separating ophthalmopathy from stable hyperthyroidism was achieved by a 13 V-J model.

No progression to ophthalmopathy during 18 months of follow-up defined stable disease. Hyperthyroidism was newly diagnosed in patients aged 18 to 65 (duration under 2 months). This clonotype was sampled from a woman aged 18-29 years with Graves' hyperthyroidism. Material: blood.

CDR3 coding DNA: TGTGCCAGTAGTCCCCGGACTTCTAGCGCCCGTGGGGACAATGAGCAGTTCTTC. Translated, it gives CASSPRTSSARGDNEQFF. V gene TRBV19 combines with J gene TRBJ2-1, with a tentative D call TRBD2 (6 bases). This CDR3 region has 18 residues. CDR1 is LNHDA and CDR2 is SQIVND in the germline V gene (reference sequence). V was pared by 5 bases and J by 5 bases, with 25 bases between.